The following is a T cell receptor (beta chain) sequence with its context. In this sample, this clonotype turned up many times. The target of this receptor is not known. The record has no base qualities; no much larger clone is one base away. Its CDR3 holds 14 amino acids, cysteine through phenylalanine. Left in the record is the CDR3 DNA by itself, 42 bases read in frame from the first base. The germline V gene sets CDR1 to MNHNS and CDR2 to SASEGT. At the junction V is shortened by 6 bases and J by 4 bases; bases outside the gene matches: 3. This was a case-control study nested in a cohort of healthcare workers in London, UK, who had nasopharyngeal swab PCR tests and blood samples taken every week. Healthcare workers were recruited during the week of the UK lockdown, between 23 and 31 March 2020, and followed weekly for up to 16 weeks. These data come from a study of early T cells in non-severe SARS-CoV-2 infection (dated by TCRdb to the early 2020s). In the study overall: TCR sequencing used bulk RNA from unsorted whole blood, so alpha and beta chains could not be paired.

Results and caveats for the whole study, not just this receptor: Matching against VDJdb was skewed toward anti-spike CD8 responses, likely underestimated virus-specific expansions, and missed private and CD4 specificities.

Libraries were built with 5' RACE. Sequencing instrument: NextSeq 500. In the TCR library protocol, unique molecular identifiers were attached to individual cDNA molecules to correct for PCR bias and sequencing error. TCR alpha and beta chains were both sequenced, and the abundances of alpha and beta sequences in each sample were closely correlated with each other. Per the authors' processing: Decombinator V4 was used to annotate the V gene, J gene and CDR3 of the TCR sequences. Expanded TCRs were defined as changing significantly between any two time points under a Poisson model with p below 0.0001. TCR abundances were normalised to the total number of TCRs sequenced per sample and were expressed as counts per million. TRAV1-2 paired with TRAJ12, TRAJ20 or TRAJ33 defined MAIT TCRs, while TRAV10 paired with TRAJ18 defined iNKT TCRs. VDJdb, accessed 1 November 2021, was searched for CMV, EBV and SARS-CoV-2 annotated TCRs, with TCRs annotated for multiple antigens excluded. TCRdb handled the public reads itself, with Q25 trimming in fastp and clone calling in MiXCR, and kept productive beta chains. Every CDR3 protein is listed once, alongside the most common genes and DNA of its rows. The V and J calls, along with clone size, are taken from TCRdb and not from the paper's own processing. The sample data list 70,000 to 75,000 distinct CDR3 sequences, and roughly an eighth of these were observed just once. The top ten clonotypes cover roughly 13% of the sample.

The V and J genes are TRBV6-1 and TRBJ2-3, and TRBD1 matches 11 of the central bases. Sequenced sample: whole blood. The receptor was isolated from an adult who was a healthcare worker with PCR-confirmed SARS-CoV-2 infection or an uninfected control (not recorded which). The CDR3 sequence is CASSAGQGADTQYF. The sequence in DNA is TGTGCCAGCAGCGCGGGACAGGGGGCAGATACGCAGTATTTT.